A selection of T cell receptor beta chains follows, all from one sample in a study of graft-versus-host responses after intestinal transplantation. The table came from immunoSEQ multiplex PCR; TCRdb's copy has only in-frame clones and leaves some out. This table has around 20,000 clones, approximately 89% appearing once. The material was PBMCs, obtained more than 64 days after intestinal transplantation. The receptors shown here come from a human patient who received an intestinal transplant, so some T cells may come from the graft donor. CDR3s leave out the opening cysteine and the closing phenylalanine or tryptophan. Not every row has a clone size; where given, it reads once, few, many or a size class.

j_call v_call clone_size cdr3_aa
TRBJ2-7 TRBV11-2 NA ASSLVGGPTYEQY
TRBJ2-2 TRBV6-8 NA ASSYGQGFNTGELF
TRBJ2-5 TRBV19 NA ASSIGGGAGKTQY
TRBJ1-6 TRBV25-1 NA ASSESGVGGSPLH
TRBJ2-2 TRBV6-1 NA ASSVGGDTGELF
TRBJ2-7 TRBV30 once AWSAGTLYEQY
TRBJ1-1 TRBV11-2 NA ASSALFATEAF
TRBJ2-4 TRBV9 NA ASSAPQGVRSAKNIQY
TRBJ1-2 TRBV7-9 NA ASSLALPNVYGYT
TRBJ1-1 TRBV2 NA ASSVQGETEAF
TRBJ2-4 TRBV7-8 NA ASSSGTGLNIQY
TRBJ2-7 TRBV5-4 NA ASSQLREGPYEQY
TRBJ1-5 TRBV4-3 once ASSQDRGWDQPQH
TRBJ2-7 TRBV4-3 NA ASSQDHRGPYEQY
TRBJ2-7 TRBV7-2 NA ASSWGLAGDLGYEQY
TRBJ2-3 TRBV4-3 NA ASSQDQPAGDTDTQY
TRBJ1-2 TRBV5-1 NA ASSLGGLYGYT
TRBJ2-7 TRBV11-2 NA TSSLAGEQY